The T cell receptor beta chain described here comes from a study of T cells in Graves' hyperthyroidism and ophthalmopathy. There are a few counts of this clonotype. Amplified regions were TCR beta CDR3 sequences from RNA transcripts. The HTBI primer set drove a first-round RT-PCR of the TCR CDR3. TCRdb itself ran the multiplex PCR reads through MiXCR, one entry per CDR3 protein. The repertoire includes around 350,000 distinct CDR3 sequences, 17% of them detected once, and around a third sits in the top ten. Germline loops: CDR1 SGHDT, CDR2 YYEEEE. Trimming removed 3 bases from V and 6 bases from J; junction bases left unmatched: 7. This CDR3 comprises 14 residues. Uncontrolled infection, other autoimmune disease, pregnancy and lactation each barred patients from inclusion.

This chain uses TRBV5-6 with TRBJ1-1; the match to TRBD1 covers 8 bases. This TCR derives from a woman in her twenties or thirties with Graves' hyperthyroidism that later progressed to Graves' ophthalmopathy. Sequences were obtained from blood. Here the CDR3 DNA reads TGTGCCAGCAGCTACTTACAGGGGGAACCTGAAGCTTTCTTT. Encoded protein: CASSYLQGEPEAFF.